This passage covers 5 T cell receptor beta chains from one sample sequenced in a study of CXCR3-negative and CXCR3-positive naive CD8 T cells. The method, 5' RACE with UMI labels, was used to prepare the TRB cDNA libraries. TCRdb reprocessed the 5' RACE reads and stores each CDR3 protein as one record, lacking DNA. The sample yields approximately 66,000 distinct CDR3 sequences, of which the top ten take up about 1.5%. The specimen was naive CXCR3- CD8+ T cells from blood. Indicated subset: CD45RO-CCR7+CD27+CD95- naive CD8+ T cells lacking CXCR3 (TNR3-). These receptors were taken from a human donor in good health. Some clones in this sample may be carry-over from other donors' samples.

The chain employs TRBV5-1 and TRBJ2-7. Germline-derived CDR1 and CDR2 are SGHRS and YFSETQ. This CDR3 has 13 residues. This CDR3 is CASSLEIADEQYF.

The chain joins TRBV7-2 to TRBJ2-5; TCRdb's D call of TRBD2 is untestable without DNA. Germline CDR1 is SGHTA and CDR2 is FQGNSA. This CDR3 has 20 residues. Here the CDR3 reads CASSPQPGLAGVLGSETQYF. The entire variable domain, with the rest obtained from reference TRBV7-2 and TRBJ2-5, is as follows: GAGVSQSPSNKVTEKGKDVELRCDPISGHTALYWYRQSLGQGLEFLIYFQGNSAPDKSGLPSDRFSAERTGGSVSTLTIQRTQQEDSAVYLCASSPQPGLAGVLGSETQYFGPGTRLLVL.

The chain joins TRBV6-6 to TRBJ2-1. Germline V lookup: CDR1 MNHNY, CDR2 SVGAGI (reference sequence). The CDR3 consists of 12 residues. CDR3 in amino acids: CASSPTYNEQFF.

The V and J genes are TRBV5-1 and TRBJ2-1; there is no DNA to check the TCRdb D call of TRBD2. This CDR3 is built from 15 residues. Germline V gives CDR1 SGHRS, CDR2 YFSETQ. CDR3 sequence reads: CASSFGTSATNEQFF.

The chain recombines TRBV6-2 or TRBV6-3 with TRBJ2-1; the TRBD2 assignment by TCRdb is unverifiable without DNA. Germline loops: CDR1 MNHEY, CDR2 SVGEGT. The CDR3 consists of 19 residues. The CDR3: CASASGTSALRSSYNEQFF.